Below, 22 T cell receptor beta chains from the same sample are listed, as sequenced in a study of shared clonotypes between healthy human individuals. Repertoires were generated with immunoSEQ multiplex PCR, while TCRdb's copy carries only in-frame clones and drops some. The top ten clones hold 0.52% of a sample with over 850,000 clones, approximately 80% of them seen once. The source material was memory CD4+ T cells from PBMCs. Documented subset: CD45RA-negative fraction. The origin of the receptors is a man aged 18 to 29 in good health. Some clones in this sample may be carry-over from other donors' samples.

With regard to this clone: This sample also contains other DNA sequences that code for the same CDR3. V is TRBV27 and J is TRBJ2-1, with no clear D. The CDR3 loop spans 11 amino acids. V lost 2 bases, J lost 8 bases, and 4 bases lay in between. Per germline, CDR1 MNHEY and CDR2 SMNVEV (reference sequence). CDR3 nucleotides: TGTGCCAGCAGTTTAAGGGATGAGCAGTTCTTC. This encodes CASSLRDEQFF.

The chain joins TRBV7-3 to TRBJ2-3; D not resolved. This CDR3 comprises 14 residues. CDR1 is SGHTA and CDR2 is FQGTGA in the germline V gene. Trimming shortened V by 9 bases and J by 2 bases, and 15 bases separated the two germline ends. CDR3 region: CASAMAIATDTQYF. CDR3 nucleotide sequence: TGTGCCAGTGCGATGGCCATAGCCACAGATACGCAGTATTTT.

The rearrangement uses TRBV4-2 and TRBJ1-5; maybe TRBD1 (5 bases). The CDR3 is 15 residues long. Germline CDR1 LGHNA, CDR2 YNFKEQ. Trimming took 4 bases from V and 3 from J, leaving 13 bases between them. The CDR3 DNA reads TGTGCCAGCAGCCCCCTCGGGGCCCCCAATCAGCCCCAGCATTTT. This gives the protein CASSPLGAPNQPQHF.

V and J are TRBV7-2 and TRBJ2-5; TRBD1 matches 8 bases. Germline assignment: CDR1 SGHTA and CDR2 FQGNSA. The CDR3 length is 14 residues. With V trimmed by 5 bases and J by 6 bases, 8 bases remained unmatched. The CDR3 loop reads CASSAGTGPKTQYF. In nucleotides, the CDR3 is TGTGCCAGCAGCGCCGGGACAGGCCCAAAGACCCAGTACTTC. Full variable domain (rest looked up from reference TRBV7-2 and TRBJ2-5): GAGVSQSPSNKVTEKGKDVELRCDPISGHTALYWYRQSLGQGLEFLIYFQGNSAPDKSGLPSDRFSAERTGGSVSTLTIQRTQQEDSAVYLCASSAGTGPKTQYFGPGTRLLVL.

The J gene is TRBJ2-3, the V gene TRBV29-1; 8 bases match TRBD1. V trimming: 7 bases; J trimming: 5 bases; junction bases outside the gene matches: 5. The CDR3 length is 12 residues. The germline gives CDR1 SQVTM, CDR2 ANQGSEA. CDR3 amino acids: CSATGVEDTQYF. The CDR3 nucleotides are TGCAGCGCGACAGGGGTGGAAGATACGCAGTATTTT.

CDR3 loop: CASSQDRDKPYTIYF. CDR3 sequence (DNA): TGCGCCAGCAGCCAAGATCGGGACAAGCCATACACCATATATTTT. The J gene is TRBJ1-3, the V gene TRBV4-1; D perhaps matches TRBD1 (6 bases). V lost 0 bases and J lost 8, with 14 bases in between. Per germline, CDR1 MGHRA and CDR2 YSYEKL. CDR3 length: 15 amino acids.

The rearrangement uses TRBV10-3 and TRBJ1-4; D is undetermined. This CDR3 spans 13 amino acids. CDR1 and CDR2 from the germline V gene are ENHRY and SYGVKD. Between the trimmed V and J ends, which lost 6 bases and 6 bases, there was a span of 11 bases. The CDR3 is CAIRRRLDEKLFF. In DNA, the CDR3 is TGTGCCATCAGAAGACGTCTGGATGAAAAACTGTTTTTT.

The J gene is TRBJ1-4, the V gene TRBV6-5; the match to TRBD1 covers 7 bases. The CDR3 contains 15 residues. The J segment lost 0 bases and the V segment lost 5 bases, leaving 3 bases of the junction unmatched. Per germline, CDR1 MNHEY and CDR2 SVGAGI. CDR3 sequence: CASSRQGTTNEKLFF. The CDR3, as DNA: TGTGCCAGCAGTCGACAGGGAACAACTAATGAAAAACTGTTTTTT.

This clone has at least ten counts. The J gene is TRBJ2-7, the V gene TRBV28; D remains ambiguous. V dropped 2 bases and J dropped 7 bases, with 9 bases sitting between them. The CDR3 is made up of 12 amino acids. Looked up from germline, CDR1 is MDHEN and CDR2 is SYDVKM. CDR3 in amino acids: CASSLVGSEQYF. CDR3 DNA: TGTGCCAGCAGTTTAGTGGGGTCGGAGCAGTACTTC.

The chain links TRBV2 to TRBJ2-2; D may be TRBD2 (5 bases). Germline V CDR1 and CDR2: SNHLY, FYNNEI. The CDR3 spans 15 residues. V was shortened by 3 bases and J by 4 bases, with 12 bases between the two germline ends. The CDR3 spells CASSEAVARTGELFF. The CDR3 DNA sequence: TGTGCCAGCAGTGAGGCGGTAGCGCGCACCGGGGAGCTGTTTTTT.

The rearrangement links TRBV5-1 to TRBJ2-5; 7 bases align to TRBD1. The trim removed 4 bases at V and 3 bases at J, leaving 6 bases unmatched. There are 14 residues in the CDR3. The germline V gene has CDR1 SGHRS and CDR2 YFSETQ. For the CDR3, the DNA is TGCGCCAGCAGCGTAGGACAGGTAAAAGAGACCCAGTACTTC. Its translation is CASSVGQVKETQYF.

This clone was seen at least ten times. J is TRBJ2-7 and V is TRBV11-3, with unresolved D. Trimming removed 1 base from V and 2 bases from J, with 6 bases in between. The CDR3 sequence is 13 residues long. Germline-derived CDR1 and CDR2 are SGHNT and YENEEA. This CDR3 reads CASSLGRTYEQYF. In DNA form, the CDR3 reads TGTGCCAGCAGCTTAGGTCGGACCTACGAGCAGTACTTC.

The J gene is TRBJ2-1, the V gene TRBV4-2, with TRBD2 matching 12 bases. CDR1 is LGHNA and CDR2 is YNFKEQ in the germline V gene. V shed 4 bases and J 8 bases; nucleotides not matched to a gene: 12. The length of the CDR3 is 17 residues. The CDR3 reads CASSPATTSGSSHEQFF. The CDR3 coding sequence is TGTGCCAGCAGCCCAGCCACGACTAGCGGGAGCTCCCATGAGCAGTTCTTC.

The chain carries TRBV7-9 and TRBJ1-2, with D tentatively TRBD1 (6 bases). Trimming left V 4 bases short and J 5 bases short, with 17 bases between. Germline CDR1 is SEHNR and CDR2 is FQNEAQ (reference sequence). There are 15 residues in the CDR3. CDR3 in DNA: TGTGCCAGCAGCTATTCGATGGGACAATCGTATGGCTACACCTTC. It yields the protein CASSYSMGQSYGYTF.

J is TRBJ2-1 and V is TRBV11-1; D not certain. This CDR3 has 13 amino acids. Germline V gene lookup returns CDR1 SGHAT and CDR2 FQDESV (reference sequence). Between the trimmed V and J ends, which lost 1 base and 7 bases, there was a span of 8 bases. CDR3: CASSLVSGNEQFF. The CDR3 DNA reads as TGTGCCAGCAGCTTAGTCTCAGGAAATGAGCAGTTCTTC.

The CDR3, as DNA: TGCGCCAGCAGCAAGGGACAGGGGTACGAGACCCAGTACTTC. It codes for CASSKGQGYETQYF. The chain joins TRBV5-1 to TRBJ2-5; TRBD1 matches 10 bases. The CDR3 is 14 residues long. The V gene's germline CDR1 is SGHRS and CDR2 YFSETQ. V lost 4 bases, J lost 5 bases, and 5 bases stayed unmatched. Using reference TRBV5-1 and TRBJ2-5 for the parts outside the CDR3, the full variable domain is KAGVTQTPRYLIKTRGQQVTLSCSPISGHRSVSWYQQTPGQGLQFLFEYFSETQRNKGNFPGRFSGRQFSNSRSEMNVSTLELGDSALYLCASSKGQGYETQYFGPGTRLLVL.

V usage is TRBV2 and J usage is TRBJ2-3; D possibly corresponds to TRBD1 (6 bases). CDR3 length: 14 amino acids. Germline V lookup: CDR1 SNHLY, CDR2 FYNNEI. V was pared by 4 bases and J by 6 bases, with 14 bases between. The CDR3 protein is CASSVIQGADTQYF. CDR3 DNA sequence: TGTGCCAGCAGTGTGATACAGGGTGCCGATACGCAGTATTTT. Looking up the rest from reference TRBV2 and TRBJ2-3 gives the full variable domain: EPEVTQTPSHQVTQMGQEVILRCVPISNHLYFYWYRQILGQKVEFLVSFYNNEISEKSEIFDDQFSVERPDGSNFTLKIRSTKLEDSAMYFCASSVIQGADTQYFGPGTRLTVL.

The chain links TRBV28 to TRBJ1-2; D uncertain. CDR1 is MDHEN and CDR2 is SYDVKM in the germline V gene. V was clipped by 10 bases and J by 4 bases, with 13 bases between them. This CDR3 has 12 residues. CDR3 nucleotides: TGTGCCACAACTAGGGCCCGCTATGGCTACACCTTC. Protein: CATTRARYGYTF.

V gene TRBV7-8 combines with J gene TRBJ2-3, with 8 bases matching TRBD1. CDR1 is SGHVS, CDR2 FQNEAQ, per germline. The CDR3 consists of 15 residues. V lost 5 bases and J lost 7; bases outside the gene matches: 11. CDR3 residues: CASSHRTGSRNTQYF. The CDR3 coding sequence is TGTGCCAGCAGCCACCGGACAGGGAGTAGGAATACGCAGTATTTT.

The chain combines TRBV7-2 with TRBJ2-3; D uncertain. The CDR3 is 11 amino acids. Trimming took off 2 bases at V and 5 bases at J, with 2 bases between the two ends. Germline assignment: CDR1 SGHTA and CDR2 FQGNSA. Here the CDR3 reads CASSLLDTQYF. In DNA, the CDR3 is TGTGCCAGCAGCTTATTAGATACGCAGTATTTT.

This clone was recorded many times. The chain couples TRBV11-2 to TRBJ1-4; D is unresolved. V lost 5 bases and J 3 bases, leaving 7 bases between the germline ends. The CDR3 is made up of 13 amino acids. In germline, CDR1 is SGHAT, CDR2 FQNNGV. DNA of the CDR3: TGTGCCAGCAGCCCTAGCCCTAATGAAAAACTGTTTTTT. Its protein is CASSPSPNEKLFF.

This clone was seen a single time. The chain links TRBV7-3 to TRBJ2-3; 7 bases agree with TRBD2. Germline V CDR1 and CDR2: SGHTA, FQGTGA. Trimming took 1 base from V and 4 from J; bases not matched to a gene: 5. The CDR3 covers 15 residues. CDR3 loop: CASSLRGGFPDTQYF. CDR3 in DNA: TGTGCCAGCAGCTTAAGGGGGGGATTTCCAGATACGCAGTATTTT.